These 16 T cell receptor beta chains originate from one sample sequenced in a study of CD8+ T cells in alopecia areata. In each case, RNA was isolated and then reverse transcribed into cDNA as the sequencing template. TCRdb's copy holds only in-frame clones and misses some; the assay was immunoSEQ multiplex PCR. This sample yields roughly 180,000 clones, of which 63% are seen a single time; about 1.7% belongs to the top ten. Sample: CD4+ T cells sorted from blood, taken at week 0. The receptors shown here come from a human donor with alopecia areata.

This chain joins TRBV27 and TRBJ2-3, with a weak D call TRBD2 (5 bases). Germline-derived CDR1 and CDR2 are MNHEY and SMNVEV (reference sequence). The CDR3 runs to 13 residues. The ends were cut back, 2 bases at V and 8 bases at J, with 11 bases in the middle. Here the CDR3 DNA reads TGTGCCAGCAGTTTAGAGATTCGGGGTACGCAGTATTTT. Protein product: CASSLEIRGTQYF.

The V and J genes are TRBV5-6 and TRBJ1-1; no clear D. The CDR3 has 13 residues. In germline, CDR1 is SGHDT, CDR2 YYEEEE. V was clipped by 0 bases and J by 4 bases, with 7 bases between them. The CDR3 spells CASSLGPSTEAFF. CDR3 sequence (DNA): TGTGCCAGCAGCTTGGGTCCCAGCACTGAAGCTTTCTTT. Full variable domain (rest looked up from reference TRBV5-6 and TRBJ1-1): DAGVTQSPTHLIKTRGQQVTLRCSPKSGHDTVSWYQQALGQGPQFIFQYYEEEERQRGNFPDRFSGHQFPNYSSELNVNALLLGDSALYLCASSLGPSTEAFFGQGTRLTVV.

This clone was counted only a few times. This chain connects TRBV7-2 to TRBJ2-7, with TRBD2 as a possible D gene (7 bases). The V gene lost 4 bases and the J gene lost 6 bases, with 16 bases spanning the gap. CDR3 length: 14 residues. Germline V CDR1 and CDR2: SGHTA, FQGNSA. The CDR3 sequence: CASSSQGRVGEQYF. DNA of the CDR3: TGTGCCAGCAGCTCTCAGGGGAGGGTTGGCGAGCAGTACTTC.

The chain recombines TRBV9 with TRBJ1-1, with TRBD1 as a possible D gene (5 bases). CDR1 is SGDLS and CDR2 is YYNGEE in the germline V gene. The V end was cut by 0 bases, the J end by 0 bases, with 9 bases between. The CDR3 totals 15 residues. CDR3 DNA sequence: TGTGCCAGCAGCGTAGAGGGACTCCTGAACACTGAAGCTTTCTTT. This codes for CASSVEGLLNTEAFF.

The rearrangement uses TRBV15 and TRBJ2-4; 7 nucleotides match TRBD1. The germline gives CDR1 LNHNV, CDR2 YYDKDF (reference sequence). V lost 0 bases to trimming and J lost 7 bases; unmatched junction nucleotides: 21. The CDR3 has 20 residues. The CDR3 bases are TGTGCCACCAGCAGAGAAAAAGGGAACCGTGGAACAGGGGATAACAACATTCAGTACTTC. Translating gives CATSREKGNRGTGDNNIQYF.

This clone was counted ten times or more. The chain uses TRBV2 and TRBJ2-2; 8 bases are a match to TRBD1. V was pared by 6 bases and J by 4 bases, with 7 bases of the junction left unmatched. Germline CDR1 SNHLY, CDR2 FYNNEI. The CDR3 loop spans 15 amino acids. This chain's CDR3 is CASREWTGPTGELFF. CDR3 sequence (DNA): TGTGCCAGCAGAGAATGGACAGGGCCCACCGGGGAGCTGTTTTTT.

This clone was picked up a small number of times. Other DNA sequences from this sample encode an identical CDR3 as well. The genes are TRBV18 and TRBJ1-2; no clear D. Trimming cost V 3 bases and J 5 bases, with 10 bases left between them. In germline, CDR1 is KGHSH, CDR2 LQKENI. This CDR3 is built from 13 residues. CDR3 coding DNA: TGTGCCAGCTCACCTGACCGCGATTATGGCTACACCTTC. It is translated as CASSPDRDYGYTF.

This rearrangement joins TRBV2 to TRBJ1-2; weak D call: TRBD1 (5 bases). Trimming left V 5 bases short and J 5 bases short, with 21 bases between. From germline, CDR1 is SNHLY and CDR2 FYNNEI. This CDR3 contains 16 residues. CDR3 nucleotide sequence: TGTGCCAGCAGTCCCACTTCGGGACCCTCGGTATATGGCTACACCTTC. It specifies CASSPTSGPSVYGYTF.

V usage is TRBV5-1 and J usage is TRBJ2-5; D is uncertain. Germline V CDR1 and CDR2: SGHRS, YFSETQ. Trimming removed 0 bases from V and 2 bases from J, with 8 bases in between. The CDR3 spans 14 residues. The CDR3 loop is CASSLDNSQETQYF. CDR3 nucleotide sequence: TGCGCCAGCAGCTTGGATAACAGTCAAGAGACCCAGTACTTC.

This clone has a single count. This chain uses TRBV11-2 with TRBJ1-2, with TRBD1 identical over 8 bases. The CDR3 totals 13 residues. The germline CDR1 and CDR2 sequences are SGHAT and FQNNGV. After removal of 1 base from V and 8 bases from J, the junction contained 3 bases not matched to a gene. DNA for the CDR3: TGTGCCAGCAGCTTAGCAGGGGGCGACGGCTACACCTTC. Translating gives CASSLAGGDGYTF.

The gene calls are TRBV29-1 and TRBJ1-2; a weak D match, TRBD1 (5 bases). The V gene lost 0 bases and the J gene lost 4 bases, with 21 bases spanning the gap. Germline CDR1 SQVTM, CDR2 ANQGSEA. The CDR3 length is 17 residues. In nucleotides, the CDR3 is TGCAGCGTTGAAGACAGACTCCGACAGAGTCCTGTCTATGGCTACACCTTC. It is translated as CSVEDRLRQSPVYGYTF.

The rearrangement links TRBV29-1 to TRBJ1-4, with D unclear. The V end was cut by 5 bases, the J end by 4 bases, with 5 bases between. Germline lookup yields CDR1 SQVTM and CDR2 ANQGSEA. The CDR3 spans 11 residues. This CDR3 is CSVRRNEKLFF. The DNA for the CDR3 is TGCAGCGTTAGGCGTAATGAAAAACTGTTTTTT. The full variable domain, its missing parts supplied by reference TRBV29-1 and TRBJ1-4, is SAVISQKPSRDICQRGTSLTIQCQVDSQVTMMFWYRQQPGQSLTLIATANQGSEATYESGFVIDKFPISRPNLTFSTLTVSNMSPEDSSIYLCSVRRNEKLFFGSGTQLSVL.

The V gene is TRBV12-5, the J gene TRBJ2-1; the D call may be TRBD1 or TRBD2 (5 bases each). CDR1 LGHNT and CDR2 FRNRAP come from the germline V gene. With 0 bases removed from V and 0 bases from J, the gap between germline ends came to 9 bases. This CDR3 comprises 16 residues. As DNA, the CDR3 is TGTGCTAGTGGTTTGGTAGTCGGGGCCTCCTACAATGAGCAGTTCTTC. Its protein product is CASGLVVGASYNEQFF.

The chain employs TRBV27 and TRBJ2-1; D perhaps matches TRBD2 (5 bases). Germline CDR1 reads MNHEY; CDR2 reads SMNVEV (reference sequence). Deletions cut 6 bases from V and 2 bases from J, with 8 bases between. The CDR3 length is 13 residues. CDR3 DNA: TGTGCCAGCAGCCAGAGGGCCTACAATGAGCAGTTCTTC. Protein sequence: CASSQRAYNEQFF.

V and J are TRBV7-9 and TRBJ2-3; 8 bases fit TRBD2. Unmatched junction bases numbered 5, after V lost 2 bases and J lost 1 base. In germline, CDR1 is SEHNR, CDR2 FQNEAQ (reference sequence). The CDR3 is 16 amino acids. CDR3 nucleotide sequence: TGTGCCAGCAGCTTATCCCCGACTAGCGGCACAGATACGCAGTATTTT. Amino acid sequence: CASSLSPTSGTDTQYF.

The chain carries TRBV5-1 and TRBJ2-7; 7 bases fit TRBD1. This CDR3 spans 14 amino acids. The V gene end was trimmed by 5 bases and the J gene end by 5 bases; junction bases not matched to a gene: 10. Germline V gives CDR1 SGHRS, CDR2 YFSETQ. The CDR3 DNA reads TGCGCCAGCAGAATATCAGGGGGTAACAACGAGCAGTACTTC. Protein sequence: CASRISGGNNEQYF. Using reference TRBV5-1 and TRBJ2-7 for the parts outside the CDR3, the full variable domain is KAGVTQTPRYLIKTRGQQVTLSCSPISGHRSVSWYQQTPGQGLQFLFEYFSETQRNKGNFPGRFSGRQFSNSRSEMNVSTLELGDSALYLCASRISGGNNEQYFGPGTRLTVT.